These T cell receptor beta chains were read from a single sample in a study of blood T cells in healthy people across ages. TCRdb re-analysed the 5' RACE reads in MiXCR, keeping a single row per CDR3 protein. The table has around 850,000 distinct CDR3 sequences, roughly 40% seen once. Sequences were obtained from blood. The receptors stem from a man aged 18 to 30 in good health. CDR3s leave out the opening cysteine and the closing phenylalanine or tryptophan. Each record gives: V gene, J gene, CDR3 protein.

V: TRBV27; J: TRBJ2-5; CDR3: ASSPHKSGEAYNHETQY
V: TRBV5-4; J: TRBJ2-3; CDR3: ASSWGQAAGSDTQY
V: TRBV5-1; J: TRBJ1-2; CDR3: ASSSGTGVGYT
V: TRBV7-9; J: TRBJ2-1; CDR3: ASSSTGSGVYNEQF
V: TRBV12-3/TRBV12-4; J: -; CDR3: ASSPGRSSYNEQY
V: TRBV7-2; J: TRBJ2-1; CDR3: ASSLEPYPNNEQF
V: TRBV5-1; J: TRBJ1-5; CDR3: ASVSGQGVNYSNQPQH
V: TRBV29-1; J: TRBJ1-2; CDR3: SVAPGTGDYGYT
V: TRBV21-1; J: TRBJ1-2; CDR3: ASSKVRGYGYT
V: TRBV4-3; J: TRBJ1-2; CDR3: ASSQVEAGGYYGYT
V: TRBV5-6; J: TRBJ2-3; CDR3: ASSLVGGSGASDTQY
V: TRBV10-3; J: TRBJ1-2; CDR3: AISGLPEEIGGYT
V: TRBV20-1; J: TRBJ2-3; CDR3: SAREAKGAGDTQY
V: TRBV12-3/TRBV12-4; J: TRBJ2-5; CDR3: ASSFEGGQETQY
V: TRBV4-1; J: -; CDR3: ASSQETGWGRETQY
V: TRBV20-1; J: TRBJ2-5; CDR3: SAKRPGQGGGEQY
V: TRBV28; J: TRBJ2-1; CDR3: ASSSLGSSGQF
V: TRBV7-6; J: TRBJ2-1; CDR3: ASSLATGTSAYNEQF
V: TRBV4-3; J: TRBJ2-1; CDR3: ASSPSRMSGGAGEQF
V: TRBV25-1; J: -; CDR3: ASSEPGLGGEQY
V: TRBV20-1; J: -; CDR3: SARGVGETQY
V: TRBV20-1; J: TRBJ2-1; CDR3: SARDPRKGGDEQF
V: TRBV5-1; J: TRBJ2-7; CDR3: ASSLVGHEQY
V: TRBV29-1; J: TRBJ2-3; CDR3: SVGGSNTDTQY
V: TRBV3-1; J: TRBJ2-4; CDR3: ASSQEREQY
V: TRBV12-3/TRBV12-4; J: TRBJ2-3; CDR3: ASSPGTGISDTQY
V: TRBV7-2; J: TRBJ2-1; CDR3: ASSLFGSYNEQF
V: TRBV7-8; J: TRBJ2-5; CDR3: ASSLGGFETQY
V: TRBV20-1; J: TRBJ2-1; CDR3: SAQRTEGPTYNEQF
V: TRBV7-9; J: TRBJ2-1; CDR3: ASSPRQASPNEQF
V: TRBV6-2/TRBV6-3; J: -; CDR3: ASSSDRDTYNEQY
V: TRBV20-1; J: TRBJ2-7; CDR3: SARTTGQGHEQY
V: TRBV4-1; J: -; CDR3: ASSQDHAGASYNEQY
V: TRBV20-1; J: TRBJ2-2; CDR3: SATQGAWDTGELF
V: TRBV7-2; J: TRBJ1-2; CDR3: ASSRRQGPDGYT
V: TRBV12-3/TRBV12-4; J: TRBJ2-7; CDR3: ASSLANSYEQY